This TCR beta chain comes out of a study of shared clonotypes between healthy human individuals. CDR3 length equals 13 residues. V dropped 4 bases and J dropped 6; count of bases not matched to a gene: 3. Germline loops: CDR1 SQVTM, CDR2 ANQGSEA. Overall study findings and caveats: The diversity represented, both genetic and in exposure history, was limited by few donors. All-four-donor shared clonotypes had higher generation probabilities than non-shared clonotypes did.

Deep level was the assay's run setting. For each subset, genomic DNA was distributed in equal portions over several immunoSEQ plates. TCRdb's table, derived via immunoSEQ multiplex PCR, lists solely in-frame clones and lacks some. The sample shows about 520,000 clones, approximately 95% of them seen only once. A note on this clone: The target antigen is unknown.

The sequenced sample was naive CD4+ T cells sorted from blood. Subset described: CD45RA+ positively selected. This sequence was found in a young woman in good health. The chain carries TRBV29-1 and TRBJ2-1; TRBD1 matches 10 bases. The CDR3 DNA sequence: TGCAGCGTTGGCGGACAGGGGGGCAATGAGCAGTTCTTC. This encodes CSVGGQGGNEQFF.